Following are 17 T cell receptor beta chains from one sample sequenced in a study of long-term antiretroviral therapy in people with HIV. Researchers report immunoSEQ v3.0 was run at survey level. Sequencing was performed with immunoSEQ multiplex PCR; in TCRdb, only in-frame clones are kept and a portion is missing. In the table there are about 50,000 clones, around 84% of which are singletons. Sequencing used unsorted PBMCs, obtained 0.8 years after starting antiretroviral therapy. These receptors all come from a woman aged 18-29 years with HIV.

The chain carries TRBV6-5 and TRBJ2-1; D not certain. Germline V CDR1 and CDR2: MNHEY, SVGAGI. The V end lost 5 bases, the J end lost 5 bases, and 10 bases lay between the germline ends. The CDR3 has 13 residues. The CDR3 here is CASSPTFDNEQFF. The CDR3 DNA follows: TGTGCCAGCAGTCCAACTTTTGACAATGAGCAGTTCTTC.

The chain links TRBV15 to TRBJ2-7, with D uncertain. V was cut by 4 bases and J by 3 bases, with 16 bases left in between. Germline V gene data show CDR1 as LNHNV and CDR2 as YYDKDF (reference sequence). The CDR3 covers 15 residues. CDR3 region: CATSTVAQRVYEQYF. CDR3 sequence (DNA): TGTGCCACCAGCACCGTCGCACAGAGAGTCTACGAGCAGTACTTC.

J is TRBJ1-3 and V is TRBV18; D unclear. Germline V CDR1 and CDR2: KGHSH, LQKENI. With 6 bases removed from V and 2 bases from J, the gap between germline ends came to 17 bases. CDR3 length equals 16 residues. The CDR3 sequence is CASSPRTEPAGNTIYF. CDR3 nucleotides: TGTGCCAGCTCGCCAAGGACTGAGCCCGCTGGAAACACCATATATTTT.

V is TRBV4-3 and J is TRBJ2-7; TRBD2 is a possible D gene (6 bases). Per germline, CDR1 LGHNA and CDR2 YSLEER. The CDR3 is 15 residues long. V was clipped by 4 bases and J by 0 bases, with 13 bases between them. CDR3 loop: CASSLRRGASYEQYF. The CDR3, as DNA: TGCGCCAGCAGCCTCCGGAGGGGAGCCTCCTACGAGCAGTACTTC.

The chain recombines TRBV7-9 with TRBJ1-1, with TRBD1 matching 7 bases. Germline-derived CDR1 and CDR2 are SEHNR and FQNEAQ (reference sequence). V gave up 5 bases and J gave up 1 base; unmatched junction bases: 7. This CDR3 is built from 15 residues. The CDR3 coding sequence is TGTGCCAGCAGCCCGGCCCAGGGGGGGAACACTGAAGCTTTCTTT. Translation: CASSPAQGGNTEAFF.

DNA for the CDR3: TGTGCCAGCAGTTACCCCGGAGGGCTGGAACTGTTTTTT. Its protein is CASSYPGGLELFF. The V gene is TRBV6-5, the J gene TRBJ1-4, with no clear D. In germline, CDR1 is MNHEY, CDR2 SVGAGI. The CDR3 has 13 amino acids. V lost 2 bases, J lost 12 bases, and 13 bases lay in between.

This chain joins TRBV6-1 and TRBJ2-7; D is perhaps TRBD1 (6 bases). Trimming pared 0 bases from V and 3 bases from J, leaving 12 bases between. The CDR3 is made up of 15 amino acids. Per the germline V gene, CDR1 is MNHNS and CDR2 is SASEGT. CDR3 amino acids: CASSEAGTMNYEQYF. The CDR3 DNA sequence: TGTGCCAGCAGTGAAGCGGGGACAATGAACTACGAGCAGTACTTC.

The V gene is TRBV6-6, the J gene TRBJ2-4, with a possible D match to TRBD2 (5 bases). Germline V gives CDR1 MNHNY, CDR2 SVGAGI (reference sequence). The V gene lost 3 bases and the J gene lost 16 bases, with 22 bases spanning the gap. The CDR3 is made up of 14 amino acids. CDR3 loop: CASSYPPVDRTPYF. CDR3 DNA: TGTGCCAGCAGTTATCCGCCTGTCGATCGGACTCCATACTTC.

The chain couples TRBV27 to TRBJ2-1; D gene unclear. The V gene lost 3 bases and the J gene lost 8 bases, with 14 bases spanning the gap. The germline V gene encodes CDR1 MNHEY and CDR2 SMNVEV (reference sequence). This CDR3 has 14 amino acids. DNA for the CDR3: TGTGCCAGCAGTTTTCGGGTGAGGTGGTATGAGCAGTTCTTC. Residues: CASSFRVRWYEQFF.

The V gene is TRBV27, the J gene TRBJ1-5; 9 nucleotides line up with TRBD1. The germline CDR1 and CDR2 sequences are MNHEY and SMNVEV (reference sequence). The CDR3 spans 16 residues. The junction had 7 bases not matched to a gene; V was cut back by 3 bases and J by 4 bases. CDR3 in DNA: TGTGCCAGCAGTTTGCGGGGACAGGGTATGAATCAGCCCCAGCATTTT. Protein product: CASSLRGQGMNQPQHF.

The rearrangement joins TRBV5-1 to TRBJ2-5, with D unresolved. The germline CDR1 and CDR2 sequences are SGHRS and YFSETQ. The CDR3 extends over 12 amino acids. Trimming took 3 bases from V and 4 from J, leaving 7 bases between them. The CDR3 DNA sequence: TGCGCCAGCAGCTACACGTCAGAGACCCAGTACTTC. As protein: CASSYTSETQYF.

This clone was counted a single time. This chain links TRBV4-1 with TRBJ1-2; D possibly corresponds to TRBD1 (6 bases). This CDR3 contains 15 residues. The V gene's germline CDR1 is MGHRA and CDR2 YSYEKL. Between the trimmed V and J ends, which lost 2 bases and 6 bases, there was a span of 16 bases. In DNA form, the CDR3 reads TGCGCCAGCAGCCAATCGGACAGTCTCATTGATGGCTACACCTTC. It encodes CASSQSDSLIDGYTF.

The chain links TRBV7-3 to TRBJ1-1, with D possibly matching TRBD1 (6 bases). The germline gives CDR1 SGHTA, CDR2 FQGTGA. The germline V and J ends were trimmed by 2 bases and 10 bases, with 20 bases remaining between them. The CDR3 covers 15 residues. The CDR3 sequence: CASSLPTGAIRRAFF. CDR3 nucleotide sequence: TGTGCCAGCAGCTTACCAACGGGGGCGATCCGTAGAGCTTTCTTT.

The J gene is TRBJ1-3, the V gene TRBV28; 8 nucleotides line up with TRBD1. J gave up 3 bases and V 6 bases, and 4 bases lay outside the gene matches. Germline V CDR1 and CDR2: MDHEN, SYDVKM. This CDR3 contains 14 residues. As DNA, the CDR3 is TGTGCCAGCAGCTCAGGGGGCCTTGGAAACACCATATATTTT. Protein sequence: CASSSGGLGNTIYF.

The V call is TRBV5-4, the J call TRBJ2-7, with TRBD2 matching over 9 bases. CDR3 size: 14 residues. With 4 bases clipped from V and 0 bases from J, the junction kept 2 bases outside the gene matches. Germline V gene sequence: CDR1 SGHNT, CDR2 YYREEE (reference sequence). The CDR3 loop is CASSPSGASYEQYF. CDR3 in DNA: TGTGCCAGCAGCCCTAGCGGGGCCTCCTACGAGCAGTACTTC.

This chain links TRBV7-2 with TRBJ1-2; tentatively, D is TRBD1 (5 bases). V lost 7 bases, J lost 1 base, and 28 bases lay in between. The CDR3 is 19 residues long. Germline V CDR1 and CDR2: SGHTA, FQGNSA. CDR3 bases: TGTGCCAGCATCAACTTAGGTGGGGCGGCGCCTTCGTTTAACTATGGCTACACCTTC. It codes for CASINLGGAAPSFNYGYTF.

The rearrangement joins TRBV18 to TRBJ1-1; possibly TRBD1 for D (5 bases). CDR3 size: 15 residues. Trimming cost V 1 base and J 1 base, with 10 bases left between them. Germline CDR1 KGHSH, CDR2 LQKENI. The CDR3 sequence: CASSPQGRSNTEAFF. As DNA, the CDR3 is TGTGCCAGCTCACCACAGGGGCGATCGAACACTGAAGCTTTCTTT. Supplemented by reference TRBV18 and TRBJ1-1, the full variable domain reads NAGVMQNPRHLVRRRGQEARLRCSPMKGHSHVYWYRQLPEEGLKFMVYLQKENIIDESGMPKERFSAEFPKEGPSILRIQQVVRGDSAAYFCASSPQGRSNTEAFFGQGTRLTVV.